These 15 T cell receptor beta chains share one sample of origin, sequenced in a study of blood T cell repertoires in COVID-19. Assay: immunoSEQ multiplex PCR; the TCRdb copy retains only in-frame clones and omits some. Found here are 85,000 to 120,000 clones, 70% to 90% of them singletons; the top ten hold approximately 2%. The sequenced sample was peripheral blood. These receptors all stem from a man in his fifties or sixties with active COVID-19.

The J gene is TRBJ1-1, the V gene TRBV6-6; 9 bases align to TRBD1. V gave up 5 bases and J gave up 6 bases; unmatched junction bases: 10. Germline assignment: CDR1 MNHNY and CDR2 SVGAGI (reference sequence). The CDR3 runs to 15 residues. The CDR3 sequence is CASSMATDRGSEAFF. CDR3 DNA: TGTGCCAGCAGTATGGCGACGGACAGGGGATCTGAAGCTTTCTTT.

J is TRBJ2-3 and V is TRBV5-1; 13 positions agree with TRBD2. The CDR3 runs 14 residues. The V segment lost 6 bases and the J segment 6 bases; nucleotides outside the gene matches: 4. Germline CDR1 is SGHRS and CDR2 is YFSETQ. CDR3 DNA: TGCGCCAGCATCGGACTAGCGGGGGTGGATACGCAGTATTTT. It encodes CASIGLAGVDTQYF. Using reference TRBV5-1 and TRBJ2-3 for the parts outside the CDR3, the full variable domain is KAGVTQTPRYLIKTRGQQVTLSCSPISGHRSVSWYQQTPGQGLQFLFEYFSETQRNKGNFPGRFSGRQFSNSRSEMNVSTLELGDSALYLCASIGLAGVDTQYFGPGTRLTVL.

The V gene is TRBV7-8, the J gene TRBJ2-5; D uncertain. The CDR3 sequence is 13 residues long. With 0 bases removed from V and 2 bases from J, the gap between germline ends came to 4 bases. Germline CDR1 and CDR2: SGHVS and FQNEAQ. In DNA, the CDR3 is TGTGCCAGCAGCTTAGCAACTCAAGAGACCCAGTACTTC. Translating it yields CASSLATQETQYF. The variable domain in full, with the rest retrieved from reference TRBV7-8 and TRBJ2-5, is GAGVSQSPRYKVAKRGQDVALRCDPISGHVSLFWYQQALGQGPEFLTYFQNEAQLDKSGLPSDRFFAERPEGSVSTLKIQRTQQEDSAVYLCASSLATQETQYFGPGTRLLVL.

The J gene is TRBJ1-3, the V gene TRBV7-2; D remains unclear. This CDR3 spans 14 amino acids. Looked up from germline, CDR1 is SGHTA and CDR2 is FQGNSA. V lost 5 bases and J 4 bases, leaving 12 bases between the germline ends. The CDR3 spells CASSLEPIGNTIYF. As DNA, the CDR3 is TGTGCCAGCAGCCTCGAACCTATCGGAAACACCATATATTTT.

A word on this clone: The sample carries other DNA sequences with the same CDR3. The rearrangement joins TRBV18 to TRBJ1-1; TRBD1 matches 7 bases. Per the germline V gene, CDR1 is KGHSH and CDR2 is LQKENI. The CDR3 runs 14 residues. V lost 3 bases and J lost 1; bases outside the gene matches: 2. CDR3 DNA sequence: TGTGCCAGCTCACCGGGACAGACGAACACTGAAGCTTTCTTT. Translated: CASSPGQTNTEAFF.

J is TRBJ2-5 and V is TRBV2; 9 bases align to TRBD2. This CDR3 region has 14 residues. V shed 7 bases and J 4 bases; nucleotides not matched to a gene: 7. Germline V lookup: CDR1 SNHLY, CDR2 FYNNEI. The CDR3 DNA reads as TGTGCCAGCATTTTTGGACTAGCGCTAGAGACCCAGTACTTC. It translates to CASIFGLALETQYF.

As regards this clone: Additional DNA sequences in this sample encode the identical CDR3. DNA for the CDR3: TGTGCCAGCTCACCTCAGACAGACTATGGCTACACCTTC. Its protein product is CASSPQTDYGYTF. The rearrangement uses TRBV18 and TRBJ1-2; possible D gene TRBD1, 5 bases. Germline V gene sequence: CDR1 KGHSH, CDR2 LQKENI. Trimming took off 3 bases at V and 3 bases at J, with 8 bases between the two ends. The CDR3 has 13 amino acids.

A few counts support this clone. J is TRBJ1-5 and V is TRBV7-2; TRBD1 might be the D (5 bases). The CDR3 is made up of 16 amino acids. CDR1 is SGHTA, CDR2 FQGNSA, per germline. V was shortened by 5 bases and J by 1 base, with 15 bases between the two germline ends. CDR3 protein: CASSLVRGGSNQPQHF. CDR3 bases: TGTGCCAGCAGCCTAGTACGGGGGGGGAGCAATCAGCCCCAGCATTTT. The variable domain in full, with the rest retrieved from reference TRBV7-2 and TRBJ1-5, is GAGVSQSPSNKVTEKGKDVELRCDPISGHTALYWYRQSLGQGLEFLIYFQGNSAPDKSGLPSDRFSAERTGGSVSTLTIQRTQQEDSAVYLCASSLVRGGSNQPQHFGDGTRLSIL.

Of note for this clone: The CDR3 ends on some other residue instead of the conserved phenylalanine or tryptophan, so this is likely a read error. V and J are TRBV5-1 and TRBJ1-2; TRBD1 matches 9 bases. Germline-derived CDR1 and CDR2 are SGHRS and YFSETQ. This CDR3 is 15 amino acids long. The V and J ends lost 4 bases and 5 bases, in that order; junction bases with no gene match: 9. The CDR3 spells CASSPRDREKYGYTI. CDR3 nucleotide sequence: TGCGCCAGCAGCCCCCGGGACAGGGAGAAATATGGCTACACCATC.

The rearrangement joins TRBV11-3 to TRBJ2-1; no clear D. Trimming stripped 0 bases from V and 10 bases from J, with 10 bases between. This CDR3 contains 13 residues. Per the germline V gene, CDR1 is SGHNT and CDR2 is YENEEA. CDR3 DNA: TGTGCCAGCAGCTTAGATCTGTTGCGGGAGCAGTTCTTC. Amino acid sequence: CASSLDLLREQFF.

This chain links TRBV10-2 with TRBJ2-2; TRBD1 aligns across 9 bases. J lost 4 bases, V lost 1 base, and 7 bases had no gene match. This CDR3 region has 17 residues. The germline gives CDR1 WSHSY, CDR2 SAAADI. CDR3 sequence reads: CASSEFGTGKSTGELFF. The CDR3 DNA reads as TGCGCCAGCAGTGAGTTCGGGACAGGGAAGAGCACCGGGGAGCTGTTTTTT.

The gene calls are TRBV9 and TRBJ2-1; TRBD2 is a possible D gene (6 bases). The CDR3 has 14 amino acids. CDR1 SGDLS and CDR2 YYNGEE come from the germline V gene. Trimming removed 0 bases from V and 6 bases from J, with 10 bases in between. The CDR3 sequence is CASSVEGSGNEQFF. The CDR3 DNA reads as TGTGCCAGCAGCGTAGAGGGTAGCGGCAATGAGCAGTTCTTC.

This chain joins TRBV7-9 and TRBJ2-1, with a possible D match to TRBD1 (6 bases). CDR3 length: 15 residues. Germline CDR1 is SEHNR and CDR2 is FQNEAQ (reference sequence). V shed 1 base and J shed 4 bases, with 11 bases lying between them. The CDR3 spells CASSLDRASYNEQFF. In nucleotides, the CDR3 is TGTGCCAGCAGCTTAGACAGGGCCTCTTACAATGAGCAGTTCTTC.

The V and J genes are TRBV5-1 and TRBJ2-3; TRBD2 might be the D (6 bases). The length of the CDR3 is 15 residues. V gave up 3 bases and J gave up 1 base, with 12 bases separating them. Germline-derived CDR1 and CDR2 are SGHRS and YFSETQ. CDR3: CASSSGTSRTDTQYF. CDR3 DNA: TGCGCCAGCAGCTCAGGGACTTCCCGCACAGATACGCAGTATTTT.

The chain uses TRBV7-9 and TRBJ2-7; D is undetermined. V lost 1 base, J lost 0 bases, and 10 bases lay in between. The germline gives CDR1 SEHNR, CDR2 FQNEAQ (reference sequence). The length of the CDR3 is 15 residues. The CDR3 sequence is CASSLGPGSSYEQYF. DNA of the CDR3: TGTGCCAGCAGCTTAGGCCCAGGATCCTCCTACGAGCAGTACTTC.